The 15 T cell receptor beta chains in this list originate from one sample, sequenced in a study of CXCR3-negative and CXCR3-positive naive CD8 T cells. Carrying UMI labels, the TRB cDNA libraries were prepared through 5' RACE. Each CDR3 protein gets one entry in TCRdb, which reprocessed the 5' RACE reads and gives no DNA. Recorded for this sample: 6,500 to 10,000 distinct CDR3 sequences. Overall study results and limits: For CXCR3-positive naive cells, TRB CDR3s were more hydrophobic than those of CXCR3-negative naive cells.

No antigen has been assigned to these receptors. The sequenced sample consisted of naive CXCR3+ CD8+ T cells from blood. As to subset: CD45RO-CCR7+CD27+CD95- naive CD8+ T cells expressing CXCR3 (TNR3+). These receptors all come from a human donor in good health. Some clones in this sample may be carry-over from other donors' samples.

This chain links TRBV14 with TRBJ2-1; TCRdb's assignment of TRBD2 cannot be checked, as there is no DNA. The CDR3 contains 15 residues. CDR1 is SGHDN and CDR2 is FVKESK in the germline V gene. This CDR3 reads CASSQVADSYNEQFF. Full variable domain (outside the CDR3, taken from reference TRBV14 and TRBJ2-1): EAGVTQFPSHSVIEKGQTVTLRCDPISGHDNLYWYRRVMGKEIKFLLHFVKESKQDESGMPNNRFLAERTGGTYSTLKVQPAELEDSGVYFCASSQVADSYNEQFFGPGTRLTVL.

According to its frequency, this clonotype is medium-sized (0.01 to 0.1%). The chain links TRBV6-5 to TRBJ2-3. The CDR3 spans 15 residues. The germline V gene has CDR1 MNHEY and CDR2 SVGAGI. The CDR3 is CASSYGQAARNTQYF.

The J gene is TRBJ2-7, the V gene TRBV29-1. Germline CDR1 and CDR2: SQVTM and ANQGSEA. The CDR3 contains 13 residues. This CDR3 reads CSLEGESSSEQSF.

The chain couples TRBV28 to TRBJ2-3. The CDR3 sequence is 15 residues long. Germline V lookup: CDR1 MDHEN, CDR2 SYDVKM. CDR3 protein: CASSYDKPSTDTQYF.

The CDR3 reads CASSAEATSYNEQFF. The chain carries TRBV11-3 and TRBJ2-1; with no DNA, the TCRdb D assignment of TRBD2 cannot be verified. This CDR3 region has 15 residues. CDR1 is SGHNT and CDR2 is YENEEA in the germline V gene.

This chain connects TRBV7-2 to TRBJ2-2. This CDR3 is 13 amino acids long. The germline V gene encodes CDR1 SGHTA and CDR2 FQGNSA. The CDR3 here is CASSLVIPGELFF.

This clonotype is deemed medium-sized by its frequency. CDR3 loop: CASSSPGAYNEQFF. V usage is TRBV27 and J usage is TRBJ2-1; TCRdb's assignment of TRBD1 cannot be checked, as there is no DNA. The CDR3 consists of 14 residues. CDR1 MNHEY and CDR2 SMNVEV come from the germline V gene (reference sequence).

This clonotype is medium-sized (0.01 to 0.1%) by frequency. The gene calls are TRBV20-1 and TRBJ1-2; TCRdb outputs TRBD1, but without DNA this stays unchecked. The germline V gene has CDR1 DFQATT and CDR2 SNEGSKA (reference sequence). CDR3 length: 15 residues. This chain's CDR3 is CSARNRDRGVYGYTF.

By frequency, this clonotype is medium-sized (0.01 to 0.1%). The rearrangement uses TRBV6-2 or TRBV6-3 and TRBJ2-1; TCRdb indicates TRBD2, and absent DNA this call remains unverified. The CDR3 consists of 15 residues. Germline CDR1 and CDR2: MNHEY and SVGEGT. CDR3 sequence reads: CASSPGTSGSGEQFF.

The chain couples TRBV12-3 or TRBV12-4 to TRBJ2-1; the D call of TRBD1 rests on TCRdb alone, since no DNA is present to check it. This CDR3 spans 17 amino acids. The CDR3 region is CASSFATGRTPLNEQFF.

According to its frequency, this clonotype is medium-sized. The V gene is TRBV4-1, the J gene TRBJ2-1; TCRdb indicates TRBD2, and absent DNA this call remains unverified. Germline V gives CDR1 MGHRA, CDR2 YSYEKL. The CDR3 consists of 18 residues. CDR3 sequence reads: CASSPTRGTRKTYNEQFF.

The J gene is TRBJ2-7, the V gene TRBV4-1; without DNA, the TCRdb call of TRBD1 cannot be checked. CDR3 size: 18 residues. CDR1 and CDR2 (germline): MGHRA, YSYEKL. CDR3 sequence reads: CASSQESNSGPFSYEQYF.

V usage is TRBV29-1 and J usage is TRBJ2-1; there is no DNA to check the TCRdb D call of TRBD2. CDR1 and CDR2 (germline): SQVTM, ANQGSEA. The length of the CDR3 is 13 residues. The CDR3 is CSVEAGVWNEQFF.

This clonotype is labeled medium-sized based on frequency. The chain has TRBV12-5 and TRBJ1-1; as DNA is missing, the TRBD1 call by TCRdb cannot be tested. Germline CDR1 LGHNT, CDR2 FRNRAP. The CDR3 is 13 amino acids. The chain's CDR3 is CASGPGGRTEAFF.

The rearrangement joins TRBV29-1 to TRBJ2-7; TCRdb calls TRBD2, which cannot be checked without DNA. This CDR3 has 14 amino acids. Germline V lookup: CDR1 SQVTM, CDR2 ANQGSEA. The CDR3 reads CSATATRLIYEQYF.